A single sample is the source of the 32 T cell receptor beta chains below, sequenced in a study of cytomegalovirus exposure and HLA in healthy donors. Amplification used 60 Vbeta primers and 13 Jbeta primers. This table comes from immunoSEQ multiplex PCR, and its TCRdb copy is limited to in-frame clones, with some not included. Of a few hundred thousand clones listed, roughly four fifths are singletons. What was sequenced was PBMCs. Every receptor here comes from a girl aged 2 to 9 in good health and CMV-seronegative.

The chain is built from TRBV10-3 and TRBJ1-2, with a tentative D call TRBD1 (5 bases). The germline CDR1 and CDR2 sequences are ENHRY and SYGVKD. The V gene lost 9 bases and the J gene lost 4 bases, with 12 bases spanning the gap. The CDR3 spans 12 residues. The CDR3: CAIMQGGYGYTF. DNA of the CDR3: TGTGCCATAATGCAGGGAGGCTATGGCTACACCTTC.

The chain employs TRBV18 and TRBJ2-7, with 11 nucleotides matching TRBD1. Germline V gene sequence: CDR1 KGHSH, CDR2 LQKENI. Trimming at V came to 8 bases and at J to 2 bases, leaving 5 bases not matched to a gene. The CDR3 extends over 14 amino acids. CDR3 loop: CASTGTGGPYEQYF. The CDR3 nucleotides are TGTGCCAGCACTGGGACAGGGGGACCCTACGAGCAGTACTTC. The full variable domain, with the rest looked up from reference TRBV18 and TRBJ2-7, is NAGVMQNPRHLVRRRGQEARLRCSPMKGHSHVYWYRQLPEEGLKFMVYLQKENIIDESGMPKERFSAEFPKEGPSILRIQQVVRGDSAAYFCASTGTGGPYEQYFGPGTRLTVT.

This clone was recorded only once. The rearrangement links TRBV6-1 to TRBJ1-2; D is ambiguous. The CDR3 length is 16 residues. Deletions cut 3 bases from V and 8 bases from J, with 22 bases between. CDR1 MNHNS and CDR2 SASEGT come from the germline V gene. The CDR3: CASSDRTESWLGGYTF. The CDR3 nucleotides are TGTGCCAGCAGTGATCGGACTGAAAGCTGGCTCGGGGGCTACACCTTC.

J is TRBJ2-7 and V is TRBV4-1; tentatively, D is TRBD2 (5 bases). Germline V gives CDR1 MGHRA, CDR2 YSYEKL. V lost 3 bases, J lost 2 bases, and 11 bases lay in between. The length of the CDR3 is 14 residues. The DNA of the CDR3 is TGCGCCAGCAGCCAGATTCCGGGAACCTACGAGCAGTACTTC. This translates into CASSQIPGTYEQYF.

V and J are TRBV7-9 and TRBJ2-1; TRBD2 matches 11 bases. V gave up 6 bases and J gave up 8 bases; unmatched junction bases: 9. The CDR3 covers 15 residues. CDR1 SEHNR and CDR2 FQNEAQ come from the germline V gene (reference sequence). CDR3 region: CASRPTSGIRDEQFF. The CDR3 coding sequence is TGTGCCAGCAGGCCGACTAGCGGGATTAGAGATGAGCAGTTCTTC.

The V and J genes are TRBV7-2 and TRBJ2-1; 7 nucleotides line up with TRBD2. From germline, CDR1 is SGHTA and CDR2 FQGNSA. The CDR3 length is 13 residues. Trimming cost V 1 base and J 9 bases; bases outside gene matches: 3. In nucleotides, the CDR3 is TGTGCCAGCAGCTTAGGTGGGGGGGGTGAGCAGTTCTTC. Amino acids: CASSLGGGGEQFF. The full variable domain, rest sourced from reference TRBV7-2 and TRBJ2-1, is GAGVSQSPSNKVTEKGKDVELRCDPISGHTALYWYRQSLGQGLEFLIYFQGNSAPDKSGLPSDRFSAERTGGSVSTLTIQRTQQEDSAVYLCASSLGGGGEQFFGPGTRLTVL.

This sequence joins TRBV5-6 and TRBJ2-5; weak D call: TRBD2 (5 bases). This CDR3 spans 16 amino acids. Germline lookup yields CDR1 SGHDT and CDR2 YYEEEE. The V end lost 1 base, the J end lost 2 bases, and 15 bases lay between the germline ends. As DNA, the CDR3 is TGTGCCAGCAGCTTGTTGGGAGTTTTACGGCAAGAGACCCAGTACTTC. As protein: CASSLLGVLRQETQYF.

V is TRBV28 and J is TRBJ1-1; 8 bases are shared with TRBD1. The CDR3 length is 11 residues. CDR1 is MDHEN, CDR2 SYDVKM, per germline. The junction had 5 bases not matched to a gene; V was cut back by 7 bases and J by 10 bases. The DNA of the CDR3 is TGTGCCAGCAACGAAGACAGGGGAGCTTTCTTT. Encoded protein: CASNEDRGAFF.

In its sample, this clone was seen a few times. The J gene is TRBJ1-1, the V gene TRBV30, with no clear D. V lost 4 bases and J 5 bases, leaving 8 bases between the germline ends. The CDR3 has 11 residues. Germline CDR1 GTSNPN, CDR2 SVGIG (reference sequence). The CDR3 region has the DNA TGTGCCTGGAATTTCTTGACTGAAGCTTTCTTT. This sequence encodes CAWNFLTEAFF.

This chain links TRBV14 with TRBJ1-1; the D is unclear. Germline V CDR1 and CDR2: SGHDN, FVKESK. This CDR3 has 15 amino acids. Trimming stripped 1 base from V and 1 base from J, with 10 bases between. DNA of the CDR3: TGTGCCAGCAGCCAAGGGCGGGTTACGAACACTGAAGCTTTCTTT. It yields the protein CASSQGRVTNTEAFF.

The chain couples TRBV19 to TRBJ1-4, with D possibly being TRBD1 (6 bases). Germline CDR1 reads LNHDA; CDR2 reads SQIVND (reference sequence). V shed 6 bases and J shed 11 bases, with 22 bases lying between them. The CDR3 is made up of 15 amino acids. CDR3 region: CASSQGQNNGFKLFF. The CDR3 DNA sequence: TGTGCCAGTAGCCAAGGACAGAATAATGGATTTAAACTGTTTTTT.

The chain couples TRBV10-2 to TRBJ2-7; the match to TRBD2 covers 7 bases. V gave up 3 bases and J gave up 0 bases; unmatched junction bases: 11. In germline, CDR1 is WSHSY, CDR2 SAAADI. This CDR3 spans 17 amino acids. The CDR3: CASSDSVGDYSSYEQYF. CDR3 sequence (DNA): TGCGCCAGCAGTGATAGCGTCGGGGACTATAGCTCCTACGAGCAGTACTTC.

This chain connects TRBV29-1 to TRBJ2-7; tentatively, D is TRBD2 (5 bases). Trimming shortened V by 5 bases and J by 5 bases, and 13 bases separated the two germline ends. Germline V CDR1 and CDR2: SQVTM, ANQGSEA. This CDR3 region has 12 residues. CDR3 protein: CSVSRARDEQYF. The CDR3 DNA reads TGCAGCGTTTCACGGGCGAGGGACGAGCAGTACTTC.

The CDR3 DNA follows: TGTGCCAGCAGTGAATATTTTGGAGGGCAAAGGGGTAACGAGCAGTACTTC. This sequence encodes CASSEYFGGQRGNEQYF. The V and J genes are TRBV25-1 and TRBJ2-7; D perhaps matches TRBD2 (6 bases). The CDR3 sequence is 17 residues long. Germline loops: CDR1 MGHDK, CDR2 SYGVNS. Trimming stripped 0 bases from V and 5 bases from J, with 20 bases between.

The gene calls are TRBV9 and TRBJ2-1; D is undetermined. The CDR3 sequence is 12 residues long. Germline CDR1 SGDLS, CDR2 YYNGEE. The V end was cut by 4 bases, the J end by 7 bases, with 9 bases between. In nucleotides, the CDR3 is TGTGCCAGCAGCCCCCAGGAAAATGAGCAGTTCTTC. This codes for CASSPQENEQFF.

The CDR3 protein is CASSPIQRAGQFF. The CDR3 DNA follows: TGCGCCAGCAGTCCTATCCAGCGGGCGGGTCAGTTCTTC. The chain carries TRBV4-1 and TRBJ2-1; possibly TRBD2 for D (6 bases). The CDR3 has 13 residues. The V end lost 6 bases, the J end lost 13 bases, and 19 bases lay between the germline ends. Germline-derived CDR1 and CDR2 are MGHRA and YSYEKL.

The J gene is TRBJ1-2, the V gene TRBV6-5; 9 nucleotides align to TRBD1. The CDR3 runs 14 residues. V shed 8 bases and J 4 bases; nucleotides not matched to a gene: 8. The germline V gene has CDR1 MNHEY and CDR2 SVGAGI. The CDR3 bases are TGTGCCAGCGGCCAAACAGGGGGCGGCTATGGCTACACCTTC. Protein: CASGQTGGGYGYTF.

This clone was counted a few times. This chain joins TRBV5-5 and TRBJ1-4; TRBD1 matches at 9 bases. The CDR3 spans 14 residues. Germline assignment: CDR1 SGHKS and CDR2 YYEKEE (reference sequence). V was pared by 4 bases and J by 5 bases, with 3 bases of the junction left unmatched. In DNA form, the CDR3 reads TGTGCCAGCAGCCGCGGACAGGGGAATGAAAAACTGTTTTTT. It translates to CASSRGQGNEKLFF. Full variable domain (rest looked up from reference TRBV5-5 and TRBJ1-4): DAGVTQSPTHLIKTRGQQVTLRCSPISGHKSVSWYQQVLGQGPQFIFQYYEKEERGRGNFPDRFSARQFPNYSSELNVNALLLGDSALYLCASSRGQGNEKLFFGSGTQLSVL.

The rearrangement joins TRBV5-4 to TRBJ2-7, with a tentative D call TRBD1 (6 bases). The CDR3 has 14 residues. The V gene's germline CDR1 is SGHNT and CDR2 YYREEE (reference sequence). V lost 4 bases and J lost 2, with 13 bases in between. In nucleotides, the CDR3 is TGTGCCAGCAGCCTAGACGGGACAACCTACGAGCAGTACTTC. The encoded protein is CASSLDGTTYEQYF. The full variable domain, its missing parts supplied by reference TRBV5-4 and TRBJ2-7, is ETGVTQSPTHLIKTRGQQVTLRCSSQSGHNTVSWYQQALGQGPQFIFQYYREEENGRGNFPPRFSGLQFPNYSSELNVNALELDDSALYLCASSLDGTTYEQYFGPGTRLTVT.

Written as DNA, the CDR3 is TGCGCCAGCAGCCTAGCGGAGGTGCAAGATACGCAGTATTTT. It codes for CASSLAEVQDTQYF. The chain combines TRBV4-1 with TRBJ2-3, with D possibly TRBD2 on 6 matching bases. From germline, CDR1 is MGHRA and CDR2 YSYEKL. The germline V and J ends were trimmed by 4 bases and 5 bases, with 13 bases remaining between them. The CDR3 runs to 14 residues.

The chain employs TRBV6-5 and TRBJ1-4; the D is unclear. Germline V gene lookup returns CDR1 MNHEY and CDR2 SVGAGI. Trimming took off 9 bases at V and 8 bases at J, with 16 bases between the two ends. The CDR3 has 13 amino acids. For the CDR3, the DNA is TGTGCCAGTAAGGGCCCATGGGAGGAAAAACTGTTTTTT. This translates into CASKGPWEEKLFF.

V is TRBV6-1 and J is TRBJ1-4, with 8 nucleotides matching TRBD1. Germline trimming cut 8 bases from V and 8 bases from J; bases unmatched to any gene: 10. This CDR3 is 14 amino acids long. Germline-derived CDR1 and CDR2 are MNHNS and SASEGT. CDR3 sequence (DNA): TGTGCCAGCGGACCCACAGGGGGAAGAGAAAAACTGTTTTTT. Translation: CASGPTGGREKLFF.

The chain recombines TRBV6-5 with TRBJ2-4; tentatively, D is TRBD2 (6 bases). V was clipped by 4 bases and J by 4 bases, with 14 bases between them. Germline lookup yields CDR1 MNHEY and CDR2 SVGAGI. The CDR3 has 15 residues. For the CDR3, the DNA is TGTGCCAGCAGTTGGGGGGTCCAGGAAAAAAACATTCAGTACTTC. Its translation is CASSWGVQEKNIQYF.

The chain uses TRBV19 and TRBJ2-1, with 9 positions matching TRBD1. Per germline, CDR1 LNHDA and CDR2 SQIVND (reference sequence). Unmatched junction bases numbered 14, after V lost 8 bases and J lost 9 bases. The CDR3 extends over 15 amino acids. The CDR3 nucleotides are TGTGCCAGTGAAAATCCGGGGGACAGGGTGATTGAGCAGTTCTTC. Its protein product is CASENPGDRVIEQFF.

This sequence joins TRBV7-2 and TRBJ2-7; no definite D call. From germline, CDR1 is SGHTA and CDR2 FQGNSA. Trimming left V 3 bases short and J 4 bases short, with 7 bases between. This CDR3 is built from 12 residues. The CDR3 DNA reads TGTGCCAGCAGCTTCACAGAGTACGAGCAGTACTTC. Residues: CASSFTEYEQYF.

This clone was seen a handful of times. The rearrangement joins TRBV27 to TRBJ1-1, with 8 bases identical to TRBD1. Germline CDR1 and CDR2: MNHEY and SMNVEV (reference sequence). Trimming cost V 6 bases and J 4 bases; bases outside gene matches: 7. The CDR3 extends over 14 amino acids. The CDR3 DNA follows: TGTGCCAGCAGCTCAGGACAGGGTTCCACTGAAGCTTTCTTT. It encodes CASSSGQGSTEAFF.

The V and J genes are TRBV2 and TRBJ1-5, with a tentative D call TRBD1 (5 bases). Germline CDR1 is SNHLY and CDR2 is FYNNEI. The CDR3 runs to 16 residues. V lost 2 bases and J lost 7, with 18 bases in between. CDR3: CASSEFESGGVQPQHF. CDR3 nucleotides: TGTGCCAGCAGTGAATTTGAGTCAGGAGGGGTACAGCCCCAGCATTTT.

Written as DNA, the CDR3 is TGCAGCGGAGGGACAGGGTACTACGAGCAGTACTTC. This gives the protein CSGGTGYYEQYF. The chain combines TRBV29-1 with TRBJ2-7; the match to TRBD1 covers 9 bases. The CDR3 has 12 amino acids. Germline lookup yields CDR1 SQVTM and CDR2 ANQGSEA. V was clipped by 7 bases and J by 3 bases; unmatched bases: 4.

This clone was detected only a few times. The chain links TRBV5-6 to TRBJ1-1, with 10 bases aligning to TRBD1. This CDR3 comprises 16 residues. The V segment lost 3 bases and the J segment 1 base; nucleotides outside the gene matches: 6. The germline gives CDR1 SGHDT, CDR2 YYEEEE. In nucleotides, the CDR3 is TGTGCCAGCAGCTGGGTGGGGACAGGGGAGAACACTGAAGCTTTCTTT. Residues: CASSWVGTGENTEAFF.

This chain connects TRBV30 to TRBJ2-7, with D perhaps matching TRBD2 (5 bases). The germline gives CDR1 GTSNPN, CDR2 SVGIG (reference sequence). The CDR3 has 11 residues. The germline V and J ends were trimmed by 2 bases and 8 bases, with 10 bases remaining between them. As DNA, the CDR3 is TGTGCCTGGAGTAACTACGGGAAGCAGTACTTC. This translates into CAWSNYGKQYF. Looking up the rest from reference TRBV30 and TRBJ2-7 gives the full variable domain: SQTIHQWPATLVQPVGSPLSLECTVEGTSNPNLYWYRQAAGRGLQLLFYSVGIGQISSEVPQNLSASRPQDRQFILSSKKLLLSDSGFYLCAWSNYGKQYFGPGTRLTVT.

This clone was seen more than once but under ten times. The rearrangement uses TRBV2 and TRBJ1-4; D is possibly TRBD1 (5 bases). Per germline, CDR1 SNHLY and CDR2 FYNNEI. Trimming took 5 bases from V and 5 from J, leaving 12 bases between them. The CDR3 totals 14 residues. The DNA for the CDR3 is TGTGCCAGCAGTTGGGGGAGGAGGAATGAAAAACTGTTTTTT. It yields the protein CASSWGRRNEKLFF.

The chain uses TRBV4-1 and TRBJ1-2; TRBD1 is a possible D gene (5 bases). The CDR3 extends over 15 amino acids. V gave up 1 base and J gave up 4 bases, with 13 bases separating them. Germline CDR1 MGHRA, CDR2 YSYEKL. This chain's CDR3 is CASSQVSRVFYGYTF. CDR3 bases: TGCGCCAGCAGCCAAGTCTCCAGGGTTTTCTATGGCTACACCTTC.